Below are 20 T cell receptor beta chains sequenced from a single sample in a study of control samples from healthy donors and cancer patients. Libraries were prepared by immunoSEQ multiplex PCR; TCRdb keeps only in-frame clonotypes and omits some of them. Of 170,000 or so clones listed, 75% to 95% are singletons. The sequencing sample was made of blood. The receptors originated from a woman aged 40 to 50 in good health.

This chain joins TRBV2 and TRBJ2-7; D is undetermined. The length of the CDR3 is 15 residues. V lost 6 bases to trimming and J lost 2 bases, with 17 bases between them. Germline-derived CDR1 and CDR2 are SNHLY and FYNNEI. The CDR3 here is CASSLGGHLTYEQYF. CDR3 nucleotides: TGTGCCAGCAGCCTCGGCGGTCACCTAACCTACGAGCAGTACTTC. Full variable domain (remainder filled in from reference TRBV2 and TRBJ2-7): EPEVTQTPSHQVTQMGQEVILRCVPISNHLYFYWYRQILGQKVEFLVSFYNNEISEKSEIFDDQFSVERPDGSNFTLKIRSTKLEDSAMYFCASSLGGHLTYEQYFGPGTRLTVT.

The chain joins TRBV5-1 to TRBJ1-2; 9 bases are a match to TRBD1. Losses at the gene ends were 4 bases for V and 4 bases for J; bases not matched to a gene: 17. CDR1 is SGHRS, CDR2 YFSETQ, per germline. The CDR3 is made up of 18 amino acids. The CDR3 DNA follows: TGCGCCAGCAGCAGAGAAACTCTGACCGGGACAGGGTTCTATGGCTACACCTTC. This codes for CASSRETLTGTGFYGYTF. Variable domain in full (rest from reference TRBV5-1 and TRBJ1-2): KAGVTQTPRYLIKTRGQQVTLSCSPISGHRSVSWYQQTPGQGLQFLFEYFSETQRNKGNFPGRFSGRQFSNSRSEMNVSTLELGDSALYLCASSRETLTGTGFYGYTFGSGTRLTVV.

V and J are TRBV28 and TRBJ1-2; weak D call: TRBD1 (5 bases). Trimming took off 6 bases at V and 8 bases at J, with 13 bases between the two ends. The CDR3 is 12 residues long. Germline CDR1 and CDR2: MDHEN and SYDVKM. The CDR3 loop reads CASRPLGGGYTF. The CDR3 nucleotides are TGTGCCAGCAGACCCTTGGGGGGGGGCTACACCTTC.

The chain employs TRBV19 and TRBJ1-1, with a possible D match to TRBD1 (6 bases). The CDR3 covers 13 residues. Trimming took off 5 bases at V and 3 bases at J, with 10 bases between the two ends. Germline V CDR1 and CDR2: LNHDA, SQIVND (reference sequence). The CDR3 DNA follows: TGTGCCAGTAGTTTTACAGGGTACACTGAAGCTTTCTTT. Protein: CASSFTGYTEAFF.

This chain joins TRBV5-5 and TRBJ2-7; 7 bases fit TRBD1. This CDR3 is 13 amino acids long. Germline CDR1 SGHKS, CDR2 YYEKEE (reference sequence). V dropped 5 bases and J dropped 3; count of bases not matched to a gene: 5. The CDR3, as DNA: TGTGCCAGCAGTCCGGGACAGATCTACGAGCAGTACTTC. Amino acid sequence: CASSPGQIYEQYF.

The chain combines TRBV28 with TRBJ2-2; a possible D gene is TRBD2 (6 bases). This CDR3 contains 14 residues. Germline V gene data show CDR1 as MDHEN and CDR2 as SYDVKM. Deletions cut 3 bases from V and 4 bases from J, with 9 bases between. The CDR3 protein is CASSFPGGTGELFF. As DNA, the CDR3 is TGTGCCAGCAGTTTCCCCGGGGGCACCGGGGAGCTGTTTTTT.

This rearrangement joins TRBV9 to TRBJ2-3; either TRBD1 or TRBD2 may fit D (5 bases each). The V end lost 0 bases, the J end lost 6 bases, and 11 bases lay between the germline ends. The CDR3 runs 14 residues. Germline lookup yields CDR1 SGDLS and CDR2 YYNGEE. Here the CDR3 DNA reads TGTGCCAGCAGCGTAGATATCGGGGCGGATACGCAGTATTTT. This codes for CASSVDIGADTQYF.

The rearrangement links TRBV6-5 to TRBJ2-7, with a possible D match to TRBD1 (6 bases). Trimming took off 4 bases at V and 6 bases at J, with 10 bases between the two ends. Germline values: CDR1 MNHEY, CDR2 SVGAGI. This CDR3 is built from 12 residues. CDR3: CASSSPGAEQYF. The CDR3 DNA reads as TGTGCCAGCAGTTCCCCAGGGGCCGAGCAGTACTTC.

The V gene is TRBV7-9, the J gene TRBJ1-2, with D possibly matching TRBD1 (5 bases). From germline, CDR1 is SEHNR and CDR2 FQNEAQ (reference sequence). V was shortened by 0 bases and J by 4 bases, with 9 bases between the two germline ends. The CDR3 runs 14 residues. The CDR3 region is CASSLASDIYGYTF. CDR3 DNA: TGTGCCAGCAGCTTAGCTTCGGACATCTATGGCTACACCTTC.

The chain combines TRBV11-2 with TRBJ2-3; the D gene could be TRBD1 or TRBD2 (5 bases each). The CDR3 contains 15 residues. Germline lookup yields CDR1 SGHAT and CDR2 FQNNGV. V dropped 3 bases and J dropped 0 bases, with 10 bases sitting between them. CDR3: CASSLGLASTDTQYF. The CDR3 coding sequence is TGTGCCAGCAGCTTGGGGCTAGCTAGCACAGATACGCAGTATTTT.

The chain has TRBV27 and TRBJ2-7, with 12 bases fitting TRBD2. CDR3 length equals 17 residues. Germline V gene lookup returns CDR1 MNHEY and CDR2 SMNVEV (reference sequence). With V trimmed by 2 bases and J by 2 bases, 7 bases remained unmatched. The CDR3 protein is CASSLKGLAGLPYEQYF. For the CDR3, the DNA is TGTGCCAGCAGTTTAAAAGGACTAGCGGGGCTACCCTACGAGCAGTACTTC.

V usage is TRBV5-1 and J usage is TRBJ2-7; D remains unclear. In germline, CDR1 is SGHRS, CDR2 YFSETQ. V was clipped by 0 bases and J by 3 bases, with 10 bases between them. This CDR3 is 14 amino acids long. CDR3 loop: CASSLAGPNYEQYF. The DNA of the CDR3 is TGCGCCAGCAGCTTGGCGGGTCCCAACTACGAGCAGTACTTC.

J is TRBJ1-2 and V is TRBV2, with D unclear. Germline lookup yields CDR1 SNHLY and CDR2 FYNNEI. V was trimmed by 3 bases and J by 7 bases, leaving 15 bases between them. This CDR3 comprises 14 residues. The CDR3 loop reads CASSDSLTLGGYTF. The CDR3 DNA sequence: TGTGCCAGCAGTGATTCGCTCACTTTGGGTGGCTACACCTTC.

This clone was counted once. The chain links TRBV5-1 to TRBJ1-4; D gene uncertain. V was shortened by 2 bases and J by 5 bases, with 16 bases between the two germline ends. Germline loops: CDR1 SGHRS, CDR2 YFSETQ. This CDR3 comprises 16 residues. The CDR3 DNA sequence: TGCGCCAGCAGCTTCGCGGGAGAGGGTCGGAATGAAAAACTGTTTTTT. Its protein is CASSFAGEGRNEKLFF. The variable domain in full, completed from reference TRBV5-1 and TRBJ1-4, reads KAGVTQTPRYLIKTRGQQVTLSCSPISGHRSVSWYQQTPGQGLQFLFEYFSETQRNKGNFPGRFSGRQFSNSRSEMNVSTLELGDSALYLCASSFAGEGRNEKLFFGSGTQLSVL.

This chain joins TRBV18 and TRBJ2-7, with 8 positions matching TRBD1. Germline V CDR1 and CDR2: KGHSH, LQKENI. J gave up 5 bases and V 2 bases, and 5 bases lay outside the gene matches. This CDR3 contains 14 residues. This CDR3 is CASSPWTGWNEQYF. In nucleotides, the CDR3 is TGTGCCAGCTCACCATGGACAGGGTGGAACGAGCAGTACTTC.

This CDR3 is CASSLRAVTEAFF. The DNA for the CDR3 is TGTGCCAGCAGTTTACGGGCAGTCACTGAAGCTTTCTTT. This chain connects TRBV12-3 or TRBV12-4 to TRBJ1-1; D remains unclear. The CDR3 extends over 13 amino acids. Trimming removed 2 bases at V and 4 bases at J, with 8 bases between.

This clone was counted only a few times. The chain carries TRBV5-1 and TRBJ1-6; D possibly corresponds to TRBD1 (6 bases). Looked up from germline, CDR1 is SGHRS and CDR2 is YFSETQ. V was trimmed by 4 bases and J by 5 bases, leaving 10 bases between them. The CDR3 loop spans 14 amino acids. The CDR3 coding sequence is TGCGCCAGCAGCCCCGGACAGAATAATTCACCCCTCCACTTT. Amino acids: CASSPGQNNSPLHF.

This clone showed up just once. DNA for the CDR3: TGTGCTAGTGGTCGAGGTGAGGGGCAGTTCTTC. Translation gives CASGRGEGQFF. The chain couples TRBV12-5 to TRBJ2-1, with D tentatively TRBD2 (5 bases). V was trimmed by 5 bases and J by 12 bases, leaving 11 bases between them. This CDR3 is 11 amino acids long. Germline CDR1 and CDR2: LGHNT and FRNRAP. Supplemented by reference TRBV12-5 and TRBJ2-1, the full variable domain reads DARVTQTPRHKVTEMGQEVTMRCQPILGHNTVFWYRQTMMQGLELLAYFRNRAPLDDSGMPKDRFSAEMPDATLATLKIQPSEPRDSAVYFCASGRGEGQFFGPGTRLTVL.

This chain uses TRBV24-1 with TRBJ2-2; 10 bases line up with TRBD1. Germline V CDR1 and CDR2: KGHDR, SFDVKD. The CDR3 totals 15 residues. V was clipped by 3 bases and J by 7 bases; unmatched bases: 4. The CDR3 protein is CATSDPGQGGGELFF. The CDR3 DNA is TGTGCCACCAGTGATCCCGGACAGGGGGGCGGGGAGCTGTTTTTT.

J is TRBJ1-2 and V is TRBV5-6; 7 bases fit TRBD1. V trimming: 6 bases; J trimming: 0 bases; junction bases outside the gene matches: 5. This CDR3 has 14 amino acids. The germline V gene has CDR1 SGHDT and CDR2 YYEEEE. The CDR3 loop reads CASKGGQTNYGYTF. The CDR3 DNA reads as TGTGCCAGCAAAGGGGGACAGACTAACTATGGCTACACCTTC.